This is a list of T cell receptor beta chains from one sample in a study of cytomegalovirus exposure and HLA in healthy donors. Clones were read by immunoSEQ multiplex PCR, and TCRdb kept only the in-frame ones, dropping some. The sample lists some 170,000 clones, about 80% occurring once. Sequenced material: PBMCs. The receptor source for this set is a man aged 35 to 55 in good health and CMV-seropositive. Each CDR3 is given with its conserved first and last residue. D genes are given only for firm matches. Part of the rows lack a size; the others show once, few, many or a class for expanded clones.

J,length,D,size,V,CDR3,DNA
TRBJ2-7,17,TRBD2,-,TRBV18,CASSPPSQGLAGDEQYF,TGTGCCAGCTCACCACCATCGCAAGGACTAGCGGGAGATGAGCAGTACTTC
TRBJ2-2,15,-,-,TRBV7-8,CASSQAGSGAGELFF,TGTGCCAGCAGCCAGGCGGGTTCGGGAGCCGGGGAGCTGTTTTTT
TRBJ1-3,13,TRBD1,many,TRBV10-3,CAIGGQGQDTIYF,TGTGCCATCGGAGGACAGGGTCAGGACACCATATATTTT
TRBJ2-7,15,TRBD1,-,TRBV23-1,CASSQSDRGPVEQYF,TGCGCCAGCAGTCAATCCGACAGGGGGCCGGTCGAGCAGTACTTC
TRBJ1-1,15,-,-,TRBV9,CASSTDQTANTEAFF,TGTGCCAGCAGCACCGACCAGACAGCGAACACTGAAGCTTTCTTT
TRBJ2-5,15,-,-,TRBV5-1,CASSRGQPGQETQYF,TGCGCCAGCAGCCGGGGACAACCCGGTCAAGAGACCCAGTACTTC
TRBJ2-7,15,TRBD1,-,TRBV7-3,CASSLTRTGFHEQYF,TGTGCCAGCAGCTTAACTCGGACAGGGTTCCACGAGCAGTACTTC
TRBJ2-3,16,TRBD2,-,TRBV14,CASSQVLAGSADTQYF,TGTGCCAGCAGCCAGGTCCTAGCGGGGTCCGCAGATACGCAGTATTTT
TRBJ2-7,12,TRBD1,-,TRBV7-2,CASSSDRVGQYF,TGTGCCAGCAGCTCCGACAGGGTCGGGCAGTACTTC
TRBJ1-1,15,-,-,TRBV5-1,CASSENRPGNTEAFF,TGCGCCAGCAGCGAAAACAGACCAGGGAACACTGAAGCTTTCTTT
TRBJ2-2,14,-,once,TRBV5-1,CASSRDIDTEELFF,TGCGCCAGCAGCCGGGACATCGACACCGAGGAGCTGTTTTTT
TRBJ1-3,13,-,-,TRBV18,CASSPNSGNTIYF,TGTGCCAGCTCACCAAACAGTGGAAACACCATATATTTT
TRBJ1-1,13,TRBD1,-,TRBV9,CASSERLQGAAFF,TGTGCCAGCAGCGAAAGGTTGCAGGGGGCTGCTTTCTTT
TRBJ1-1,14,-,-,TRBV19,CASSIWTAGTEAFF,TGTGCCAGTAGTATTTGGACGGCGGGGACTGAAGCTTTCTTT
TRBJ2-3,14,TRBD2,-,TRBV19,CASSLAGGTDTQYF,TGTGCCAGTAGCCTAGCGGGAGGCACAGATACGCAGTATTTT
TRBJ1-5,15,-,-,TRBV30,CAWSYRGTINQPQHF,TGTGCCTGGAGTTATAGGGGAACAATCAATCAGCCCCAGCATTTT
TRBJ1-5,17,TRBD1,-,TRBV15,CATSRDGTGGSNQPQHF,TGTGCCACCAGCAGAGACGGGACAGGAGGGAGCAATCAGCCCCAGCATTTT